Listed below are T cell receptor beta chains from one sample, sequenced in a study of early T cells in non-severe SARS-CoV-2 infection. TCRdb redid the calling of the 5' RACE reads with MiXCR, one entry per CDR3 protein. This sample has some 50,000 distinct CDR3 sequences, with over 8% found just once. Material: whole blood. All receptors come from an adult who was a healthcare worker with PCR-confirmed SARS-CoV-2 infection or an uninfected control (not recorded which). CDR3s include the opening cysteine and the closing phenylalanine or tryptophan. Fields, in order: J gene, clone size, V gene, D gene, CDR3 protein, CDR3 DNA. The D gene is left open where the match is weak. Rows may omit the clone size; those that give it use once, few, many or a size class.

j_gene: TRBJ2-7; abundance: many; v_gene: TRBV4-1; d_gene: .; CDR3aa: CASSQSGRTYEQYF; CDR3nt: TGCGCCAGCAGCCAATCGGGACGAACCTACGAGCAGTACTTC
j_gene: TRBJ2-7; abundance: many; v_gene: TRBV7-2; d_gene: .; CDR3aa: CASSPQVYEQYF; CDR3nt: TGTGCCAGCAGCCCACAGGTTTACGAGCAGTACTTC
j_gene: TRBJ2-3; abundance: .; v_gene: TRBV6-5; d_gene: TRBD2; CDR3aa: CASSTRTSGTDTQYF; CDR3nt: TGTGCCAGCAGTACCCGGACTAGCGGCACAGATACGCAGTATTTT
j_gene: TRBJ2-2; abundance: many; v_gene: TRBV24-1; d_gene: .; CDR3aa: CATSDPVHIPGAAAGELFF; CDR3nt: TGTGCCACCAGTGATCCCGTCCACATCCCGGGGGCCGCCGCCGGGGAGCTGTTTTTT
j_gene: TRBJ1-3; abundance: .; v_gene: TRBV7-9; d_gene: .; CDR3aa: CASSSRATAGNTIYF; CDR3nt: TGTGCCAGCAGCAGCCGGGCCACGGCTGGAAACACCATATATTTT
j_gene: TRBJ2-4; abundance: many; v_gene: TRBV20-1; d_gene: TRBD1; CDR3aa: CSAYPGQGRRIQYF; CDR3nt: TGCAGTGCTTACCCGGGACAGGGGAGGAGGATTCAGTACTTC
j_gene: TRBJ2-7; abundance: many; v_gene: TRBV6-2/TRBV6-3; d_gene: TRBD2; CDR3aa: CASSKIAGGRGEQYF; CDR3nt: TGTGCCAGCAGCAAAATAGCGGGAGGCCGAGGGGAGCAGTACTTC
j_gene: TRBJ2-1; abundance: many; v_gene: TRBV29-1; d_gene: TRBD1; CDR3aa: CSVDVIGTANEQFF; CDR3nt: TGCAGCGTTGATGTTATTGGGACAGCGAATGAGCAGTTCTTC
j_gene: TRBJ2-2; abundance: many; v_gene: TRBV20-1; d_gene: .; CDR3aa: CSASVGNTGELFF; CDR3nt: TGCAGTGCTAGCGTGGGGAACACCGGGGAGCTGTTTTTT
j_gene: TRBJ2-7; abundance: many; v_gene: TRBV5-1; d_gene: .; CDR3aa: CASSFMGNQDEQYF; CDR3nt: TGCGCCAGCAGCTTCATGGGTAATCAGGACGAGCAGTACTTC
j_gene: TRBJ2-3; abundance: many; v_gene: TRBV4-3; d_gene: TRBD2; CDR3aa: CASSQGTSGSADTQYF; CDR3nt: TGCGCCAGCAGCCAAGGGACTAGCGGGAGTGCAGATACGCAGTATTTT
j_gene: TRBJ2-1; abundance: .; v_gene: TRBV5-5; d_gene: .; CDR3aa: CASSLIPRDSYNEQFF; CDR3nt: TGTGCCAGCAGCTTAATCCCCAGGGACTCCTACAATGAGCAGTTCTTC
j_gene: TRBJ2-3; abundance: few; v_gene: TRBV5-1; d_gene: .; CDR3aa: CASSLGIADPYTDTQYF; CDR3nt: TGCGCCAGCAGCTTGGGTATAGCGGACCCTTACACAGATACGCAGTATTTT
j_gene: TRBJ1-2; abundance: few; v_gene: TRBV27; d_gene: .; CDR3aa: CASSPLDGNYGYTF; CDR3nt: TGTGCCAGCAGCCCCCTGGACGGGAACTATGGCTACACCTTC
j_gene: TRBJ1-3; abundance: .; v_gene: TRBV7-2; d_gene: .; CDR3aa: CASSRGGSGNTIYF; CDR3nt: TGTGCCAGCAGCAGAGGAGGTTCTGGAAACACCATATATTTT
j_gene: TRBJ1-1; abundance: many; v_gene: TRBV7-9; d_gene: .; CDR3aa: CASSLVGTNTEAFF; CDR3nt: TGTGCCAGCAGCTTAGTTGGGACGAACACTGAAGCTTTCTTT
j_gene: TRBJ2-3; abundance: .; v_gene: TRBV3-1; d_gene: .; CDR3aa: CASSQDLAITDTQYF; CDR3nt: TGTGCCAGCAGCCAAGACCTAGCAATCACAGATACGCAGTATTTT
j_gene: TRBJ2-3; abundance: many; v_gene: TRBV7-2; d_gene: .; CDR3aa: CASSLRFRSPDTQYF; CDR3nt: TGTGCCAGCAGCTTGAGGTTCCGCAGCCCAGATACGCAGTATTTT
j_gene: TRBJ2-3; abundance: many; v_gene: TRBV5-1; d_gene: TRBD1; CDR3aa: CASSLRSPGTGGMHTQYF; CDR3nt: TGCGCCAGCAGCTTAAGATCTCCCGGGACAGGGGGTATGCATACGCAGTATTTT
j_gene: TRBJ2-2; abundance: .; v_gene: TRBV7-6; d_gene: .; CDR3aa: CASSLIGEGELFF; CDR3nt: TGTGCCAGCAGCTTAATTGGGGAAGGGGAGCTGTTTTTT
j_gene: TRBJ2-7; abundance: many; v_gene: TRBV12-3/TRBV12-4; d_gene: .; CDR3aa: CASSLLSRLSYEQYF; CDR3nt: TGTGCCAGCAGCCTCCTTTCTCGCCTATCCTACGAGCAGTACTTC
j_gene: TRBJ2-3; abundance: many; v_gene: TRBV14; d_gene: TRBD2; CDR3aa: CASSPTSGTDTQYF; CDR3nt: TGTGCCAGCAGTCCGACTAGCGGCACAGATACGCAGTATTTT
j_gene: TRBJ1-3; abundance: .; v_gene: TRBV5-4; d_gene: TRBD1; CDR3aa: CASSLGGTVGGNTIYF; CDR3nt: TGTGCCAGCAGCTTGGGTGGGACAGTTGGAGGAAACACCATATATTTT
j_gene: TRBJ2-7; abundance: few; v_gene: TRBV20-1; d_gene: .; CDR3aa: CSAFRDGSSYEQYF; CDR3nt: TGCAGTGCTTTTAGGGACGGGAGCTCCTACGAGCAGTACTTC
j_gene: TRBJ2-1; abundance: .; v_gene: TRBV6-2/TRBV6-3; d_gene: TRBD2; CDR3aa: CASSSRGLAGGLSSYNEQFF; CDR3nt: TGTGCCAGCAGTTCCCGAGGGCTAGCGGGAGGCCTTAGCTCCTACAATGAGCAGTTCTTC
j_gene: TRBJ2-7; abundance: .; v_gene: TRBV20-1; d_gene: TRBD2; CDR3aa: CSAKWPGGLAAYEQYF; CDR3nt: TGCAGTGCAAAATGGCCCGGGGGACTAGCGGCCTACGAGCAGTACTTC
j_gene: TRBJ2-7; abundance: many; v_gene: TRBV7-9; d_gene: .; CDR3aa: CASSFRDPPYEQYF; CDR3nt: TGTGCCAGCAGCTTTAGGGACCCCCCCTACGAGCAGTACTTC
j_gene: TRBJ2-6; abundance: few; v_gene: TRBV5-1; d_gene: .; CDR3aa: CASSLGAVTPSSGANVLTF; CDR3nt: TGCGCCAGCAGCTTGGGGGCCGTGACTCCTAGCTCTGGGGCCAACGTCCTGACTTTC
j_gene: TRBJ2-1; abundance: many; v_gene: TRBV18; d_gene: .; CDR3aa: CASSPSHNNEQFF; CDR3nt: TGTGCCAGCTCACCCTCGCATAACAATGAGCAGTTCTTC
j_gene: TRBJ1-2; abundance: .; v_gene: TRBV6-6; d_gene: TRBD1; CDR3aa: CASSSGTGDLGYGYTF; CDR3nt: TGTGCCAGCAGTTCCGGGACAGGGGATCTCGGCTATGGCTACACCTTC
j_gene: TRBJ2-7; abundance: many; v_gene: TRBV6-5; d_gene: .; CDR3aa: CASSYSQHGGIRSSYEQYF; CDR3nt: TGTGCCAGCAGTTACTCCCAACACGGCGGCATTAGGAGCTCCTACGAGCAGTACTTC
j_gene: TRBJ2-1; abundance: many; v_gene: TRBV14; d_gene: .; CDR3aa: CASSPLLSDSYNEQFF; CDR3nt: TGTGCCAGCAGCCCCTTACTTAGCGACTCCTACAATGAGCAGTTCTTC
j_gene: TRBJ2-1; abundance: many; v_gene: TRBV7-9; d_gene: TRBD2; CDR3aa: CASSRGGPYNEQFF; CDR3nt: TGTGCCAGCAGCCGGGGGGGCCCCTACAATGAGCAGTTCTTC
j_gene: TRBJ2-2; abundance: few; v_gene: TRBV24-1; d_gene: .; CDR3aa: CATSVRHTGELFF; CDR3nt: TGTGCCACCAGTGTTCGACACACCGGGGAGCTGTTTTTT
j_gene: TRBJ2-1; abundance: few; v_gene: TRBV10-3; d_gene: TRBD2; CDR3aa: CAISESRPSGGNEQFF; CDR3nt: TGTGCCATCAGTGAGTCTAGGCCTAGCGGGGGAAATGAGCAGTTCTTC
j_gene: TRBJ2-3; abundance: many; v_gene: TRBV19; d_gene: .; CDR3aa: CASSLQRVVGDTQYF; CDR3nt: TGTGCCAGTAGTCTCCAGCGGGTCGTAGGAGATACGCAGTATTTT
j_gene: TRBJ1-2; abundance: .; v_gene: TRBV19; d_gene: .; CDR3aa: CASSIGPIPNYGYTF; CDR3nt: TGTGCCAGTAGTATAGGACCTATCCCTAACTATGGCTACACCTTC
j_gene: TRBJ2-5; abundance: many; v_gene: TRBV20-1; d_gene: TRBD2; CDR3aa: CSAAPGLAGGLIQETQYF; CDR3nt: TGCAGTGCTGCGCCGGGACTAGCGGGAGGGCTAATCCAAGAGACCCAGTACTTC
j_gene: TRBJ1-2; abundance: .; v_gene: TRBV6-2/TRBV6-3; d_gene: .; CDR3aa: CASKDSYGYTF; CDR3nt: TGTGCCAGCAAAGACAGCTATGGCTACACCTTC
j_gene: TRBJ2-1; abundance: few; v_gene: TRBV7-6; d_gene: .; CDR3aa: CASSFDSYNEQFF; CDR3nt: TGTGCCAGCAGCTTTGACAGCTACAATGAGCAGTTCTTC
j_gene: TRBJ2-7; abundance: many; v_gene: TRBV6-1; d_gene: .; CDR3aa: CASSGPGSPRAEQYF; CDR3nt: TGTGCCAGCAGTGGCCCAGGGAGCCCTCGGGCCGAGCAGTACTTC
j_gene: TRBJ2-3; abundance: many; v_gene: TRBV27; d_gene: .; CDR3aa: CASSTSGAWTDTQYF; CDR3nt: TGTGCCAGCAGTACATCGGGAGCTTGGACAGATACGCAGTATTTT
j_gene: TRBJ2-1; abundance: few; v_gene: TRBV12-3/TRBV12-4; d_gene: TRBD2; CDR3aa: CASSLGSGTSGANEQFF; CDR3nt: TGTGCCAGCAGTTTAGGGTCGGGGACTAGCGGGGCCAATGAGCAGTTCTTC
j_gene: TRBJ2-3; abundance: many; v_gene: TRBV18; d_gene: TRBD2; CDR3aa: CASSPLAGGPSVYDTQYF; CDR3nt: TGTGCCAGCTCACCCCTAGCGGGAGGGCCGTCTGTCTATGATACGCAGTATTTT
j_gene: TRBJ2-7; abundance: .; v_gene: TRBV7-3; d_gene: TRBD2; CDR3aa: CASSSGGPGDYEQYF; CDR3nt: TGTGCCAGCAGCTCGGGAGGGCCGGGGGATTACGAGCAGTACTTC
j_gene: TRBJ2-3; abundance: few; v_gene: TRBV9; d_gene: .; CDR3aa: CASPLRPNYTDTQYF; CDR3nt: TGTGCCAGCCCGCTCCGGCCGAACTACACAGATACGCAGTATTTT
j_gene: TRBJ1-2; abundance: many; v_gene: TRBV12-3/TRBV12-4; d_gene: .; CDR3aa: CASSPPKLTNYGYTF; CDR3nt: TGTGCCAGCAGTCCGCCAAAGTTAACTAACTATGGCTACACCTTC
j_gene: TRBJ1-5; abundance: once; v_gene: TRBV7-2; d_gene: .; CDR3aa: CASSLVFNQPQHF; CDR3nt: TGTGCCAGCAGCTTAGTCTTCAATCAGCCCCAGCATTTT
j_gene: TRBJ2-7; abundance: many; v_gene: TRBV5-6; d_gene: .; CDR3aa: CASSLTGTYEQYF; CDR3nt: TGTGCCAGCAGCTTGACAGGAACCTACGAGCAGTACTTC